This T cell receptor beta chain was captured in a study of shared clonotypes between healthy human individuals. V lost 5 bases and J lost 5, with 10 bases in between. This CDR3 region has 13 residues. Germline lookup yields CDR1 SGHAT and CDR2 FQNNGV. Replicate sorted-subset PCRs were loaded with 150 to 250 ng DNA, roughly 33,000 T cell genomes. Repertoires were generated with immunoSEQ multiplex PCR, while TCRdb's copy carries only in-frame clones and drops some. The sample lists roughly 500,000 clones; 96% were seen once. General study results and limits: In a few donors, about 5% of naive CD4 clonotypes appeared in common. Generation probabilities of non-shared clonotypes were lower (relative to those shared by all four donors).

With regard to this clone: Its antigen remains unknown.

The specimen was naive CD4+ T cells sorted from blood. Regarding subset: CD45RA+ positively selected. V gene TRBV11-2 combines with J gene TRBJ2-1, with D unclear. The TCR sequence derives from a woman in her 30s in good health. This chain's CDR3 is CASSPLEDNEQFF. The DNA for the CDR3 is TGTGCCAGCAGCCCCTTAGAGGACAATGAGCAGTTCTTC.